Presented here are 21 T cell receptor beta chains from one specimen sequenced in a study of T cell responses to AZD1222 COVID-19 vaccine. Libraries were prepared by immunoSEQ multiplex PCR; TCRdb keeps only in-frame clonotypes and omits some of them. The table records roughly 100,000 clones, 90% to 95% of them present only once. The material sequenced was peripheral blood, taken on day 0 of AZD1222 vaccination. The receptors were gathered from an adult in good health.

The CDR3 DNA reads TGTGCCTGGAGTGTGGGGAGCGGAGTTTACAATGAGCAGTTCTTC. This sequence encodes CAWSVGSGVYNEQFF. V and J are TRBV30 and TRBJ2-1; D may be TRBD2 (5 bases). CDR3 length equals 15 residues. The germline V and J ends were trimmed by 0 bases and 4 bases, with 13 bases remaining between them. Per germline, CDR1 GTSNPN and CDR2 SVGIG (reference sequence).

The chain's CDR3 is CASSQEYLNTEAFF. CDR3 in DNA: TGTGCCAGCAGCCAAGAGTATCTTAACACTGAAGCTTTCTTT. The chain links TRBV3-1 (or the pseudogene TRBV3-2) to TRBJ1-1; no reliable D call. The CDR3 has 14 amino acids. Trimming took 0 bases from V and 2 from J, leaving 7 bases between them. The V gene's germline CDR1 is LGHDT and CDR2 YNNKEL (reference sequence).

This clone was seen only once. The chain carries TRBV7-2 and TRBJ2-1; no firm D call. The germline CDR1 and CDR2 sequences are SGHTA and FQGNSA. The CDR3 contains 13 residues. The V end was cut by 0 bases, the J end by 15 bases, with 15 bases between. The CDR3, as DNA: TGTGCCAGCAGCTTAGCCGGACCCCCAGCGCCGTTCTTC. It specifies CASSLAGPPAPFF.

The CDR3 spells CASSSRDSLETQYF. CDR3 nucleotides: TGTGCCAGCAGTTCGCGGGATAGTTTGGAGACCCAGTACTTC. This rearrangement joins TRBV28 to TRBJ2-5; TRBD2 is a possible D gene (6 bases). The CDR3 is 14 residues long. Germline CDR1 MDHEN, CDR2 SYDVKM. Deletions cut 4 bases from V and 5 bases from J, with 14 bases between.

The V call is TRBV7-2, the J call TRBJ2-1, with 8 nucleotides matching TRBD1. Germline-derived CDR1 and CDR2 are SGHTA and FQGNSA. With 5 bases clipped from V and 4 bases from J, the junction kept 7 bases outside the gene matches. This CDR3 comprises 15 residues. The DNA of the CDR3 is TGTGCCAGCAGCCGCGCGGGACAGGCGTACAATGAGCAGTTCTTC. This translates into CASSRAGQAYNEQFF.

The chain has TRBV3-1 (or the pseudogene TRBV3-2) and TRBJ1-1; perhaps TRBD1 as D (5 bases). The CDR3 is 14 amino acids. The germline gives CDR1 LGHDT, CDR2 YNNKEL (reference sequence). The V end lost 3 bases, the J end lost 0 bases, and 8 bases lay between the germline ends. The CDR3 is CASSQGTLNTEAFF. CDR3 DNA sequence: TGTGCCAGCAGCCAGGGGACCTTGAACACTGAAGCTTTCTTT.

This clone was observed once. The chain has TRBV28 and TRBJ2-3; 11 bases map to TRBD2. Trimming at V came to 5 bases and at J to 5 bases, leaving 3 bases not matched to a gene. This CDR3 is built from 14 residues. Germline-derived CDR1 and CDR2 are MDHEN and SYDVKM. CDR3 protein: CASSTSGSIDTQYF. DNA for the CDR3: TGTGCCAGCAGTACTAGCGGGAGTATAGATACGCAGTATTTT.

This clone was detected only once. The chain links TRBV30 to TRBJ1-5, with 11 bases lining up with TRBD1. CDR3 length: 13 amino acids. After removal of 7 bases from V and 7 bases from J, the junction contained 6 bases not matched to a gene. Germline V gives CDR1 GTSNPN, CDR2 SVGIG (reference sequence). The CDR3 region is CAFRDRGIQPQHF. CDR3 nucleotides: TGTGCCTTTCGGGACAGGGGGATCCAGCCCCAGCATTTT. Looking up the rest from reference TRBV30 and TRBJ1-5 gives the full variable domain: SQTIHQWPATLVQPVGSPLSLECTVEGTSNPNLYWYRQAAGRGLQLLFYSVGIGQISSEVPQNLSASRPQDRQFILSSKKLLLSDSGFYLCAFRDRGIQPQHFGDGTRLSIL.

The DNA of the CDR3 is TGTGCCAGCACCCGGACTAGCGGGTACTCCTACGAGCAGTACTTC. It specifies CASTRTSGYSYEQYF. This sequence joins TRBV7-9 and TRBJ2-7; 11 bases map to TRBD2. V dropped 7 bases and J dropped 0; count of bases not matched to a gene: 5. Germline V CDR1 and CDR2: SEHNR, FQNEAQ (reference sequence). This CDR3 region has 15 residues.

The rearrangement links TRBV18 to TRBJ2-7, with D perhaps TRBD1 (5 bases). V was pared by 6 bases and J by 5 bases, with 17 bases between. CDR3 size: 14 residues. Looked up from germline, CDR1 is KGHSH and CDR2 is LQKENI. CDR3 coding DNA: TGTGCCAGCTCTCTCGGTGGACAAGGACACGAGCAGTACTTC. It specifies CASSLGGQGHEQYF.

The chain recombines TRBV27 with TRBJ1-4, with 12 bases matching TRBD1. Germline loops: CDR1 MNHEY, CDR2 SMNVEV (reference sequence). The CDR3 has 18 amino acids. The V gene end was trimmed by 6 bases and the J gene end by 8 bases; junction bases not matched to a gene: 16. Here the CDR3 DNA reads TGTGCCAGCAGCCCCCCCCGGGACAGGGGGCGCGGGGTCGAAAAACTGTTTTTT. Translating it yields CASSPPRDRGRGVEKLFF.

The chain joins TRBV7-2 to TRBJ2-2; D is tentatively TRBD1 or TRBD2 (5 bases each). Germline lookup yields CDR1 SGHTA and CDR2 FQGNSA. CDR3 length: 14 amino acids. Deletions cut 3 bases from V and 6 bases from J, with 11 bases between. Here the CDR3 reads CASSLGVGSGELFF. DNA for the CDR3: TGTGCCAGCAGCTTGGGGGTGGGCTCCGGGGAGCTGTTTTTT.

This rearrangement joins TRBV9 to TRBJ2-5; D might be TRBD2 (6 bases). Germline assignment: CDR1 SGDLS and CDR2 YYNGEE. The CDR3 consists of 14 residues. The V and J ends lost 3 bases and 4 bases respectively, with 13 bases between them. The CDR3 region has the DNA TGTGCCAGCAGCGGCGGGACGCAGGGAGAGACCCAGTACTTC. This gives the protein CASSGGTQGETQYF. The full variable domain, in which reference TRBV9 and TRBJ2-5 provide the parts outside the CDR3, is DSGVTQTPKHLITATGQRVTLRCSPRSGDLSVYWYQQSLDQGLQFLIQYYNGEERAKGNILERFSAQQFPDLHSELNLSSLELGDSALYFCASSGGTQGETQYFGPGTRLLVL.

The CDR3 DNA is TGTGCCAGTAGTATGAGTGGGACTCCTTACAATGAGCAGTTCTTC. It codes for CASSMSGTPYNEQFF. This sequence joins TRBV19 and TRBJ2-1; a possible D gene is TRBD2 (6 bases). The CDR3 totals 15 residues. Trimming left V 3 bases short and J 4 bases short, with 13 bases between. Germline V gene lookup returns CDR1 LNHDA and CDR2 SQIVND (reference sequence).

The DNA for the CDR3 is TGTGCCAGCAGCGTCCAGCGGGCGGGCACAGATACGCAGTATTTT. This codes for CASSVQRAGTDTQYF. The rearrangement uses TRBV9 and TRBJ2-3, with D perhaps matching TRBD2 (6 bases). Germline CDR1 reads SGDLS; CDR2 reads YYNGEE. Trimming pared 2 bases from V and 1 base from J, leaving 11 bases between. This CDR3 spans 15 amino acids. The full variable domain, with the rest looked up from reference TRBV9 and TRBJ2-3, is DSGVTQTPKHLITATGQRVTLRCSPRSGDLSVYWYQQSLDQGLQFLIQYYNGEERAKGNILERFSAQQFPDLHSELNLSSLELGDSALYFCASSVQRAGTDTQYFGPGTRLTVL.

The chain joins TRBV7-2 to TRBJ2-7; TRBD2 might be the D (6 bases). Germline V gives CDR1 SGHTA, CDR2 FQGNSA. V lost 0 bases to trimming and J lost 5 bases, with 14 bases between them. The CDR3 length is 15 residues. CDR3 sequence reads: CASSLAQAGIDEQYF. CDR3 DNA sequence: TGTGCCAGCAGCTTAGCCCAGGCGGGAATAGACGAGCAGTACTTC.

CDR3 DNA: TGTGCCAGCAGTGAACTCAGGGGAAATTCACCCCTCCACTTT. Amino acids: CASSELRGNSPLHF. This rearrangement joins TRBV2 to TRBJ1-6, with TRBD1 as a possible D gene (6 bases). Germline CDR1 SNHLY, CDR2 FYNNEI. V lost 2 bases and J 7 bases, leaving 9 bases between the germline ends. The CDR3 totals 14 residues.

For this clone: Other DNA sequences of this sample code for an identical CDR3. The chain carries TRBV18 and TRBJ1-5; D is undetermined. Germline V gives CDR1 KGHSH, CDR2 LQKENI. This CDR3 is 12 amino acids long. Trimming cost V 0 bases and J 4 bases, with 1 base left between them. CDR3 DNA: TGTGCCAGCTCACCACCTAATCAGCCCCAGCATTTT. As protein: CASSPPNQPQHF.

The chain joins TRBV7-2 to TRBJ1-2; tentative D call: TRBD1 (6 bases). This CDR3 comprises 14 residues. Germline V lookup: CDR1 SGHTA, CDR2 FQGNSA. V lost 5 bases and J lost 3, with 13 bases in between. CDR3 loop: CASSLRTVDYGYTF. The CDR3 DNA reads TGTGCCAGCAGCCTGCGGACAGTTGACTATGGCTACACCTTC.

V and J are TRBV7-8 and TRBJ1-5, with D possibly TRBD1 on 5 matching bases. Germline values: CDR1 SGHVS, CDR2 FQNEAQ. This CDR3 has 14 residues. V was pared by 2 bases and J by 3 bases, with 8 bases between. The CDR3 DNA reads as TGTGCCAGCAGCTTAAGAGGGGACAATCAGCCCCAGCATTTT. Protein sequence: CASSLRGDNQPQHF.

For the CDR3, the DNA is TGTGCCAGCAGCTTGGATACCTACGAGCAGTACTTC. Protein: CASSLDTYEQYF. The gene calls are TRBV11-2 and TRBJ2-7; D uncertain. The CDR3 is 12 amino acids. Per the germline V gene, CDR1 is SGHAT and CDR2 is FQNNGV. Trimming stripped 3 bases from V and 2 bases from J, with 5 bases between.